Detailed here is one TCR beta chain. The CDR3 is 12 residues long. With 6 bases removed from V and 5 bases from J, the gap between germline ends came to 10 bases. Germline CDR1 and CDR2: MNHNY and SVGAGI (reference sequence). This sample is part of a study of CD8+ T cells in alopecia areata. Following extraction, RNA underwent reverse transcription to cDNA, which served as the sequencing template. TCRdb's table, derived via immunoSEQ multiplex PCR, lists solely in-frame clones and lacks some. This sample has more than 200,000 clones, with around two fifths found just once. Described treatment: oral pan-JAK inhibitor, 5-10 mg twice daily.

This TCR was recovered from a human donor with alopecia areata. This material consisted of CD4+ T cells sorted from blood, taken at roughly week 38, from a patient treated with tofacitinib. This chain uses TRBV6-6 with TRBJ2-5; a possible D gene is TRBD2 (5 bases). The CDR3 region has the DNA TGTGCCAGCAGCAGAGGGATGGAGACCCAGTACTTC. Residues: CASSRGMETQYF.